This TCR beta chain was captured by sequencing in a study of vaccination effects on CD4 cells after COVID-19. For the study at large: After expansion with viral peptide pools in the ViraFEST assay, antigen-specific CD4+ T cells were sequenced.

General study points: Small numbers of convalescent patients limited the study. It also lacked early post-infection timepoints.

The culture ran for approximately 10 days before CD4+ T cells were isolated. Previously uninfected by SARS-CoV-2, the vaccine recipients also showed negative nucleocapsid antibodies. In regard to this clone: Its specificity is unknown.

The protocol was immunoSEQ multiplex PCR, while the TCRdb copy is restricted to in-frame clones and leaves out a portion. The sample lists over 45,000 clones, 50% to 70% occurring once. The clonotype comes from a human donor who received a COVID-19 vaccine. Sequenced here: CD4+ T cells from PBMCs cultured without peptide, sampled before COVID-19 vaccination.

The CDR3: CASSYSRGGAYEQYF. DNA of the CDR3: TGTGCCAGCAGTTACTCGAGAGGGGGGGCCTACGAGCAGTACTTC. The chain recombines TRBV6-5 with TRBJ2-7; D is perhaps TRBD2 (7 bases). The germline V gene has CDR1 MNHEY and CDR2 SVGAGI. V was pared by 0 bases and J by 2 bases, with 11 bases between. The CDR3 totals 15 residues.